The 30 T cell receptor beta chains below all came from one sample that was sequenced in a study of shared clonotypes between healthy human individuals. Produced via immunoSEQ multiplex PCR; TCRdb's table is partial and in-frame only. The top ten clones hold over 0.3% of a sample with 1,400,000 or so clones, approximately 98.5% of them seen once. Sequenced material: naive CD4+ T cells sorted from blood. Subset in this sample: CD45RA+ positively selected. The source of these receptors is a young man in good health.

Of note for this clone: One end of the junction varies from germline; a read error may be responsible. This sequence joins TRBV6-6 and TRBJ2-5; 7 positions match TRBD1. This CDR3 region has 14 residues. The germline V gene has CDR1 MNHNY and CDR2 SVGAGI (reference sequence). The CDR3 DNA follows: TGTGCCAGCAGCTACTCACAGGGGTTGGAGACCCAGTACTTC. It specifies CASSYSQGLETQYF.

V and J are TRBV7-8 and TRBJ1-3; D unresolved. Germline-derived CDR1 and CDR2 are SGHVS and FQNEAQ. CDR3 length: 14 amino acids. The V end was cut by 2 bases, the J end by 2 bases, with 7 bases between. The CDR3 nucleotides are TGTGCCAGCAGCTTATCTAAGACTGGAAACACCATATATTTT. This codes for CASSLSKTGNTIYF.

This chain connects TRBV6-4 to TRBJ2-3; no clear D gene. CDR1 and CDR2 from the germline V gene are MRHNA and SNTAGT. With 3 bases removed from V and 14 bases from J, the gap between germline ends came to 21 bases. This CDR3 has 14 residues. This chain's CDR3 is CASSESGLAEKPYF. Written as DNA, the CDR3 is TGTGCCAGCAGTGAGTCTGGGTTGGCGGAGAAACCGTATTTT.

This rearrangement joins TRBV5-4 to TRBJ2-2; TRBD1 matches at 9 bases. V gave up 2 bases and J gave up 4 bases; unmatched junction bases: 3. Germline assignment: CDR1 SGHNT and CDR2 YYREEE (reference sequence). CDR3 length equals 15 residues. The CDR3 is CASSLTTGGTGELFF. The CDR3 DNA is TGTGCCAGCAGCTTAACGACAGGGGGCACCGGGGAGCTGTTTTTT. Full variable domain (remainder filled in from reference TRBV5-4 and TRBJ2-2): ETGVTQSPTHLIKTRGQQVTLRCSSQSGHNTVSWYQQALGQGPQFIFQYYREEENGRGNFPPRFSGLQFPNYSSELNVNALELDDSALYLCASSLTTGGTGELFFGEGSRLTVL.

The DNA of the CDR3 is TGCGCCAGCAGCCCCCGGGGCCGGGGGGGCAGCGGCGAAAAACTGTTTTTT. It codes for CASSPRGRGGSGEKLFF. This chain joins TRBV4-3 and TRBJ1-4, with a weak D call TRBD1 (6 bases). The CDR3 spans 17 residues. V lost 4 bases to trimming and J lost 8 bases, with 23 bases between them. Germline assignment: CDR1 LGHNA and CDR2 YSLEER.

V and J are TRBV11-2 and TRBJ2-5; D ambiguous. The CDR3 is 11 residues long. Trimming removed 4 bases at V and 3 bases at J, with 3 bases between. The germline gives CDR1 SGHAT, CDR2 FQNNGV. CDR3 coding DNA: TGTGCCAGCAGCTACGAAGAGACCCAGTACTTC. Protein sequence: CASSYEETQYF. The full variable domain, with the rest looked up from reference TRBV11-2 and TRBJ2-5, is EAGVAQSPRYKIIEKRQSVAFWCNPISGHATLYWYQQILGQGPKLLIQFQNNGVVDDSQLPKDRFSAERLKGVDSTLKIQPAKLEDSAVYLCASSYEETQYFGPGTRLLVL.

The rearrangement uses TRBV5-1 and TRBJ1-1; 8 bases line up with TRBD1. V shed 5 bases and J 1 base; nucleotides not matched to a gene: 1. There are 13 residues in the CDR3. CDR1 is SGHRS and CDR2 is YFSETQ in the germline V gene. The CDR3 DNA reads TGCGCCAGCAGGGGGACAGGGAACACTGAAGCTTTCTTT. Protein: CASRGTGNTEAFF.

The chain recombines TRBV7-9 with TRBJ2-5, with D perhaps matching TRBD1 or TRBD2 (6 bases each). CDR1 and CDR2 (germline): SEHNR, FQNEAQ (reference sequence). The CDR3 has 18 residues. V was shortened by 4 bases and J by 5 bases, with 26 bases between the two germline ends. CDR3 nucleotides: TGTGCCAGCAGCTCCCATTTGGGGACTTTCCGGAGGGGGGAGACCCAGTACTTC. Translating gives CASSSHLGTFRRGETQYF.

V is TRBV15 and J is TRBJ2-7; D is unclear. The CDR3 covers 14 residues. Looked up from germline, CDR1 is LNHNV and CDR2 is YYDKDF (reference sequence). V gave up 1 base and J gave up 2 bases, with 9 bases separating them. CDR3 sequence reads: CATSRVPRTYEQYF. Written as DNA, the CDR3 is TGTGCCACCAGCAGAGTCCCCAGAACCTACGAGCAGTACTTC. Based on the CDR3 plus reference TRBV15 and TRBJ2-7, the full variable domain is DAMVIQNPRYQVTQFGKPVTLSCSQTLNHNVMYWYQQKSSQAPKLLFHYYDKDFNNEADTPDNFQSRRPNTSFCFLDIRSPGLGDTAMYLCATSRVPRTYEQYFGPGTRLTVT.

This chain joins TRBV11-2 and TRBJ2-7; unclear D gene. With 5 bases removed from V and 0 bases from J, the gap between germline ends came to 14 bases. The CDR3 length is 15 residues. Germline CDR1 and CDR2: SGHAT and FQNNGV. The DNA of the CDR3 is TGTGCCAGCAGCCCCCGGTATCGTATCTCCTACGAGCAGTACTTC. Translating gives CASSPRYRISYEQYF.

This CDR3 reads CASSLRGAGRTDTQYF. CDR3 nucleotide sequence: TGTGCCAGCAGTTTAAGGGGAGCGGGACGCACAGATACGCAGTATTTT. The rearrangement links TRBV27 to TRBJ2-3, with 7 bases fitting TRBD2. The CDR3 consists of 16 residues. Looked up from germline, CDR1 is MNHEY and CDR2 is SMNVEV (reference sequence). The trim removed 2 bases at V and 1 base at J, leaving 6 bases unmatched.

The rearrangement joins TRBV6-1 to TRBJ2-7; D tentatively fits TRBD1 or TRBD2 (5 bases each). The CDR3 is 12 residues long. The germline gives CDR1 MNHNS, CDR2 SASEGT. CDR3 protein: CALKGDLYEQYF. The CDR3 coding sequence is TGTGCGCTAAAAGGGGACCTATACGAGCAGTACTTC.

The J gene is TRBJ2-5, the V gene TRBV11-2; D remains unclear. The CDR3 length is 12 residues. Trimming shortened V by 0 bases and J by 5 bases, and 4 bases separated the two germline ends. Germline V gives CDR1 SGHAT, CDR2 FQNNGV. The CDR3 DNA is TGTGCCAGCAGCTTAGATCTCGAGACCCAGTACTTC. This gives the protein CASSLDLETQYF.

The rearrangement joins TRBV2 to TRBJ1-5, with 11 bases matching TRBD1. V gave up 3 bases and J gave up 1 base; unmatched junction bases: 5. The CDR3 sequence is 17 residues long. Germline V gene sequence: CDR1 SNHLY, CDR2 FYNNEI. Here the CDR3 DNA reads TGTGCCAGCAGTGACAGGACAGGGGGCTTGAGCAATCAGCCCCAGCATTTT. It is translated as CASSDRTGGLSNQPQHF.

The V and J genes are TRBV10-3 and TRBJ2-1, with a possible D match to TRBD1 (6 bases). The CDR3 covers 13 residues. Per germline, CDR1 ENHRY and CDR2 SYGVKD. V lost 6 bases and J lost 5, with 11 bases in between. The CDR3 DNA follows: TGTGCCATCAGGGGAACAGGGAACAATGAGCAGTTCTTC. Amino acids: CAIRGTGNNEQFF.

This sequence joins TRBV6-5 and TRBJ1-2; D is uncertain. V dropped 2 bases and J dropped 6 bases, with 10 bases sitting between them. The germline V gene encodes CDR1 MNHEY and CDR2 SVGAGI. The CDR3 totals 13 residues. CDR3 in DNA: TGTGCCAGCAGTTACACGGGAGCTGATGGCTACACCTTC. Translated: CASSYTGADGYTF.

This chain joins TRBV18 and TRBJ2-7; maybe TRBD1 (5 bases). Trimming pared 2 bases from V and 2 bases from J, leaving 16 bases between. Germline V gene data show CDR1 as KGHSH and CDR2 as LQKENI. This CDR3 contains 16 residues. The chain's CDR3 is CASSPSQGAVTYEQYF. The CDR3 nucleotides read TGTGCCAGCTCACCATCCCAAGGGGCTGTGACCTACGAGCAGTACTTC. The full variable domain, with the rest looked up from reference TRBV18 and TRBJ2-7, is NAGVMQNPRHLVRRRGQEARLRCSPMKGHSHVYWYRQLPEEGLKFMVYLQKENIIDESGMPKERFSAEFPKEGPSILRIQQVVRGDSAAYFCASSPSQGAVTYEQYFGPGTRLTVT.

The rearrangement links TRBV6-5 to TRBJ2-3; 8 bases match TRBD1. Looked up from germline, CDR1 is MNHEY and CDR2 is SVGAGI. This CDR3 has 12 amino acids. V trimming: 6 bases; J trimming: 8 bases; junction bases outside the gene matches: 4. CDR3 nucleotide sequence: TGTGCCAGCAGCACTGGACAGGGTACGCAGTATTTT. Encoded protein: CASSTGQGTQYF.

J is TRBJ2-7 and V is TRBV28, with a possible D match to TRBD1 (5 bases). The CDR3 spans 16 residues. Trimming left V 3 bases short and J 0 bases short, with 15 bases between. CDR1 and CDR2 (germline): MDHEN, SYDVKM. CDR3 sequence: CASSLNFPGNSYEQYF. The DNA of the CDR3 is TGTGCCAGCAGTTTGAATTTCCCAGGGAACTCCTACGAGCAGTACTTC.

The CDR3 here is CASSLSQGRVQNEQFF. Here the CDR3 DNA reads TGTGCCAGCAGCCTTAGTCAGGGTCGGGTACAGAATGAGCAGTTCTTC. The chain is built from TRBV11-2 and TRBJ2-1; tentatively, D is TRBD1 (5 bases). The CDR3 runs 16 residues. Looked up from germline, CDR1 is SGHAT and CDR2 is FQNNGV. V was clipped by 5 bases and J by 7 bases, with 21 bases between them.

The V and J genes are TRBV4-1 and TRBJ1-1; 7 nucleotides match TRBD1. V trimming: 4 bases; J trimming: 3 bases; junction bases outside the gene matches: 11. Germline loops: CDR1 MGHRA, CDR2 YSYEKL. This CDR3 region has 16 residues. In DNA form, the CDR3 reads TGCGCCAGCAGCCCCGACAGGGAGAGCGTCGACACTGAAGCTTTCTTT. As protein: CASSPDRESVDTEAFF.

The chain has TRBV7-9 and TRBJ2-5; 14 bases agree with TRBD2. CDR1 is SEHNR and CDR2 is FQNEAQ in the germline V gene (reference sequence). V lost 4 bases and J lost 5; bases outside the gene matches: 9. This CDR3 is built from 17 residues. CDR3 loop: CASSSYGLAGGDETQYF. The CDR3 DNA follows: TGTGCCAGCAGCTCCTACGGACTAGCGGGAGGAGATGAGACCCAGTACTTC.

This clone appeared once. The chain recombines TRBV6-5 with TRBJ1-2; D is ambiguous. Germline loops: CDR1 MNHEY, CDR2 SVGAGI. Trimming stripped 0 bases from V and 8 bases from J, with 10 bases between. The CDR3 has 13 amino acids. The CDR3 protein is CASSYSVGPGYTF. DNA for the CDR3: TGTGCCAGCAGTTACTCAGTAGGGCCGGGCTACACCTTC.

This chain joins TRBV2 and TRBJ2-3; possible D gene TRBD2, 6 bases. Per the germline V gene, CDR1 is SNHLY and CDR2 is FYNNEI. This CDR3 region has 15 residues. The V end lost 4 bases, the J end lost 3 bases, and 14 bases lay between the germline ends. The CDR3 is CASSVEGSRTDTQYF. In DNA, the CDR3 is TGTGCCAGCAGTGTGGAGGGGAGCCGTACAGATACGCAGTATTTT.

The V and J genes are TRBV5-1 and TRBJ2-2, with 7 bases that match TRBD2. Looked up from germline, CDR1 is SGHRS and CDR2 is YFSETQ. The CDR3 has 17 amino acids. V lost 0 bases, J lost 4 bases, and 9 bases stayed unmatched. Here the CDR3 DNA reads TGCGCCAGCAGCTTGGACGCTAGCGGTGCCGCCACCGGGGAGCTGTTTTTT. Translated, it gives CASSLDASGAATGELFF.

This sequence joins TRBV9 and TRBJ2-3; D gene unclear. Trimming cost V 0 bases and J 0 bases, with 5 bases left between them. Germline V CDR1 and CDR2: SGDLS, YYNGEE. CDR3 size: 14 residues. In DNA form, the CDR3 reads TGTGCCAGCAGCGTAGAGCATAGCACAGATACGCAGTATTTT. The encoded protein is CASSVEHSTDTQYF. Variable domain in full (rest from reference TRBV9 and TRBJ2-3): DSGVTQTPKHLITATGQRVTLRCSPRSGDLSVYWYQQSLDQGLQFLIQYYNGEERAKGNILERFSAQQFPDLHSELNLSSLELGDSALYFCASSVEHSTDTQYFGPGTRLTVL.

The chain employs TRBV27 and TRBJ1-1; a weak D match, TRBD1 (6 bases). Germline CDR1 MNHEY, CDR2 SMNVEV (reference sequence). The CDR3 is 14 amino acids. V was shortened by 7 bases and J by 4 bases, with 16 bases between the two germline ends. The CDR3 sequence: CASNPALGGTEAFF. DNA for the CDR3: TGTGCCAGCAACCCCGCGCTAGGGGGCACTGAAGCTTTCTTT.

A single count supports this clone. At the DNA level, this CDR3 is encoded by other sequences in the same sample as well. The rearrangement joins TRBV5-1 to TRBJ2-1, with 12 positions matching TRBD2. With V trimmed by 2 bases and J by 5 bases, 2 bases remained unmatched. Germline-derived CDR1 and CDR2 are SGHRS and YFSETQ. This CDR3 is 15 amino acids long. This CDR3 reads CASSLGLAGNNEQFF. In nucleotides, the CDR3 is TGCGCCAGCAGCTTAGGACTAGCGGGGAACAATGAGCAGTTCTTC.

V usage is TRBV7-2 and J usage is TRBJ2-1, with 9 bases that match TRBD2. Germline CDR1 reads SGHTA; CDR2 reads FQGNSA. The CDR3 loop spans 15 amino acids. J gave up 5 bases and V 4 bases, and 6 bases lay outside the gene matches. The CDR3 spells CASSSLAGVNNEQFF. In nucleotides, the CDR3 is TGTGCCAGCAGCTCGTTAGCGGGAGTTAACAATGAGCAGTTCTTC.

The chain has TRBV7-2 and TRBJ1-1, with D tentatively TRBD1 (6 bases). The germline gives CDR1 SGHTA, CDR2 FQGNSA. The V end was cut by 4 bases, the J end by 7 bases, with 19 bases between. This CDR3 has 15 residues. CDR3 sequence reads: CASSSTGILYDEAFF. Written as DNA, the CDR3 is TGTGCCAGCAGCTCCACAGGGATTTTGTACGATGAAGCTTTCTTT.